This TCR beta chain comes out of a study of circulating and synovial CD4+ cells in juvenile arthritis. Donors were patients with active juvenile idiopathic arthritis. TCRdb's table, derived via immunoSEQ multiplex PCR, lists solely in-frame clones and lacks some. Found here are 30,000 to 40,000 clones, more than 90% of them singletons; the top ten hold around 0.63%. With respect to this clone: As yet, its antigen is unknown.

Study results and caveats: These blood cells shared more CDR3 sequences with synovium than bulk blood. Diversity here was lower than in bulk blood CD4 cells.

The sample was CD4+ T cells from blood. This sequence was found in a human donor with juvenile idiopathic arthritis.

The CDR3 DNA follows: TGTGCCAGCAGCGTAGATATAGGGGGCGCGTTAAACTATGGCTACACCTTC. It is translated as CASSVDIGGALNYGYTF. This chain joins TRBV9 and TRBJ1-2; 7 bases are shared with TRBD1. Unmatched junction bases numbered 10, after V lost 0 bases and J lost 2 bases. The CDR3 sequence is 17 residues long. The germline CDR1 and CDR2 sequences are SGDLS and YYNGEE.